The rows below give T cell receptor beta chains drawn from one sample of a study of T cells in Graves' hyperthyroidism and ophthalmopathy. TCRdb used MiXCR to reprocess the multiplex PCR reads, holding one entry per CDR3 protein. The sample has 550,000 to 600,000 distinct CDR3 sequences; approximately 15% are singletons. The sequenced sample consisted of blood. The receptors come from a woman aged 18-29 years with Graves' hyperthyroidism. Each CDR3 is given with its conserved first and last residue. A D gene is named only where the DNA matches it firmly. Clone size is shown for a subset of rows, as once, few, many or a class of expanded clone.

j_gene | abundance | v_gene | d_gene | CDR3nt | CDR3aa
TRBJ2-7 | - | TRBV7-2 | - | TGTGCCAGCAGCTTAAACCTCGTCGGAGGGAGGTTTGGGTACGAGCAGTACTTC | CASSLNLVGGRFGYEQYF
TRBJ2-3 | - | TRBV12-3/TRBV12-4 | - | TGTGTCAGCAGTTTAGGCACAGATACGCAGTATTTT | CVSSLGTDTQYF
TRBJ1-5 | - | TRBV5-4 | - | TGTGCCAGCAGCCATTCCGGGGATCAGCCCCAGCATTTT | CASSHSGDQPQHF
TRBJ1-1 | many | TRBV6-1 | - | TGTGCCAGCAGTGAAGGGGGCGAGGCTACTGAAGCTTTCTTT | CASSEGGEATEAFF
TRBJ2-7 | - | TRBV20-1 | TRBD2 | TGCAGTGCTAGAGCTAGCGGGACGATCTACGAGCAGTACTTC | CSARASGTIYEQYF
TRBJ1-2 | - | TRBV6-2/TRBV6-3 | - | TGTGCCAGCAGTTATCAAGGGATTGATGGCTACACCTTC | CASSYQGIDGYTF
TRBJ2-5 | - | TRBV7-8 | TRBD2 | TGTGCCAGCAGCCGGTCTAGCGGGGGGCACCAAGAGACCCAGTACTTC | CASSRSSGGHQETQYF
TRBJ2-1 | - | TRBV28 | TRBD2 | TGTGCCAGCAGTAAAGGACTAGCGGGAGGGCCAGATAACAATGAGCAGTTCTTC | CASSKGLAGGPDNNEQFF
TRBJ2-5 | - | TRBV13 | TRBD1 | TGTGCCAGCAGCTTAGGAGGACAGGGGGAAGAGACCCAGTACTTC | CASSLGGQGEETQYF
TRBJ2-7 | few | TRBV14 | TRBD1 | TGTGCCAGCAGCAGCAGGACAGGGCCCTACGAGCAGTACTTC | CASSSRTGPYEQYF
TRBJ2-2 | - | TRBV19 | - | TGTGCCAGTAGTATCGGGACACTGGACACCGGGGAGCTGTTTTTT | CASSIGTLDTGELFF
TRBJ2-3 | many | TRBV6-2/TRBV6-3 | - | TGTGCCAGCAGGACAAGCGGGACACCACCTGGTACGCAGTATTTT | CASRTSGTPPGTQYF
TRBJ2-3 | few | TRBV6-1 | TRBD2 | TGTGCCAGCAAATCTCCTCGACTAGCGGGAGTGGGTGCGCCAGATACGCAGTATTTT | CASKSPRLAGVGAPDTQYF
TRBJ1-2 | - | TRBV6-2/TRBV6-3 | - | TGTGCCAGCAGTAACCCGGGGGGCTATGGCTACACCTTC | CASSNPGGYGYTF
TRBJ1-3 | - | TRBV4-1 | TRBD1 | TGCGCCAGCAGCCAGGACTCGGGACAGTACTCTGGAAACACCATATATTTT | CASSQDSGQYSGNTIYF
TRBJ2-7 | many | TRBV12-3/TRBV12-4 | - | TGTGCCAGCAGTTTTGGGCAGGGGGGCGAGCAGTACTTC | CASSFGQGGEQYF
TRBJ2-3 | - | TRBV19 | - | TGTGCCAGTAGTGAGGTAGGGCTAGACACAGATACGCAGTATTTT | CASSEVGLDTDTQYF
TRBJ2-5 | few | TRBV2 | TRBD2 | TGTGCCAGCAGTACCACGGGACTAGCGGGGAGCCAATGGGGTGGAGAGACCCAGTACTTC | CASSTTGLAGSQWGGETQYF
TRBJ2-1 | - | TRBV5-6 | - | TGTGCCAGCAGCTTTGGTAGGGGGATGTATGAGCAGTTCTTC | CASSFGRGMYEQFF
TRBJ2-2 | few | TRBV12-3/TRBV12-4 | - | TGTGCCAGCAGTTTCAGTTCAGGGAGACAAACCGGGGAGCTGTTTTTT | CASSFSSGRQTGELFF